Sequencing of this T cell receptor (beta chain) was carried out in a study of T cells in localized non-small cell lung cancer. Study-level findings and limits: A median of approximately 60 of the top 100 tumor clones appeared in adjacent lung, which was paired and uninvolved. Uninvolved neighboring lung showed the greatest T cell clonality, exceeding tumor. Higher blood T cell density tracked longer overall survival. Since sequencing was restricted to only one region of the tumor, intratumor heterogeneity remains a possibility.

The data were produced by immunoSEQ multiplex PCR, yet TCRdb's version contains in-frame clones alone and is incomplete. The sample has 100,000 to 150,000 clones, about 89% seen once. To note about this clone: The antigen remains unidentified.

The germline V gene encodes CDR1 LNHDA and CDR2 SQIVND (reference sequence). V lost 5 bases to trimming and J lost 9 bases; unmatched junction nucleotides: 9. This CDR3 is built from 15 residues. This TCR was recovered from a female donor older than 55 with stage I lung adenocarcinoma. The chain joins TRBV19 to TRBJ2-1, with 11 bases fitting TRBD2. Sequenced material: peripheral blood, taken before any cancer treatment. The chain's CDR3 is CASSLLAGVLSEQFF. The CDR3, as DNA: TGTGCCAGTAGTCTACTAGCGGGAGTGCTTTCTGAGCAGTTCTTC.